This T cell receptor (beta chain) was sequenced for a study of CD8 T cells in Susac syndrome. The CDR3 consists of 15 residues. The germline V gene has CDR1 MDHEN and CDR2 SYDVKM. The V and J ends lost 5 bases and 5 bases, in that order; junction bases with no gene match: 11. An amount of RNA that ranged from about 0.45 to 1 ug was reverse transcribed with random hexamers. One entry per CDR3 protein, called by TCRdb with MiXCR from the immunoSEQ multiplex PCR reads. Here the sample spans 200,000 to 300,000 distinct CDR3 sequences, approximately 92% being singletons. The chain links TRBV28 to TRBJ2-5; TRBD1 matches 7 bases. The sequencing sample was made of CD4+ T cells from PBMCs. This sequence was found in a human donor with multiple sclerosis. In DNA, the CDR3 is TGTGCCAGCAGTCACGCCAACAGGGGATGGGAGACCCAGTACTTC. Translation: CASSHANRGWETQYF.